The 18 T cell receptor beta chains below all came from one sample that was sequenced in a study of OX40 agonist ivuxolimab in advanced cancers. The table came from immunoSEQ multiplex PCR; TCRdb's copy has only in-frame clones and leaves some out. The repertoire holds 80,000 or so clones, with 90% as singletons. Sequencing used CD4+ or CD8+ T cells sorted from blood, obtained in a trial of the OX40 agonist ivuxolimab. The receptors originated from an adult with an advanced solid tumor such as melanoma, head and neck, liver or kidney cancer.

CDR3 in DNA: TGTGCCAGCAGTTACCCGGCGGGAACTGAAGCTTTCTTT. It translates to CASSYPAGTEAFF. The chain has TRBV6-6 and TRBJ1-1, with D uncertain. Trimming left V 2 bases short and J 5 bases short, with 9 bases between. The CDR3 runs 13 residues. CDR1 is MNHNY, CDR2 SVGAGI, per germline (reference sequence).

The CDR3 here is CASSSRTGGSYGYTF. CDR3 bases: TGTGCCAGCAGCTCACGGACAGGGGGCTCGTATGGCTACACCTTC. The V gene is TRBV7-2, the J gene TRBJ1-2, with 11 positions matching TRBD1. The germline gives CDR1 SGHTA, CDR2 FQGNSA. The trim removed 4 bases at V and 5 bases at J, leaving 6 bases unmatched. The CDR3 loop spans 15 amino acids.

The CDR3 coding sequence is TGTGCCAGCAGCTCCCGAAGCGGCGCCGGGGAGCTGTTTTTT. Translating gives CASSSRSGAGELFF. This chain links TRBV9 with TRBJ2-2; TRBD2 is a possible D gene (5 bases). V gave up 4 bases and J gave up 6 bases, with 13 bases separating them. Germline values: CDR1 SGDLS, CDR2 YYNGEE. This CDR3 comprises 14 residues.

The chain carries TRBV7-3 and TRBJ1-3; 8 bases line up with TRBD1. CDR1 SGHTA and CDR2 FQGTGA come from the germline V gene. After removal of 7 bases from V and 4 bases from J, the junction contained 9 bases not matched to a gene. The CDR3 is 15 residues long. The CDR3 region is CASTWTGSSGNTIYF. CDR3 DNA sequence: TGTGCCAGCACCTGGACAGGGTCGAGCGGAAACACCATATATTTT.

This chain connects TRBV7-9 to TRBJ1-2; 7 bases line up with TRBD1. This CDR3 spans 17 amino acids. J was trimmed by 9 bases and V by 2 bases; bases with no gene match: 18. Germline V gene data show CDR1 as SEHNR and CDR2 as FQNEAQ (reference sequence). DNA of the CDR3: TGTGCCAGCAGCTTACTGCCTGGGACAGCGCTCGGGGGGAGCTACACCTTC. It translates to CASSLLPGTALGGSYTF.

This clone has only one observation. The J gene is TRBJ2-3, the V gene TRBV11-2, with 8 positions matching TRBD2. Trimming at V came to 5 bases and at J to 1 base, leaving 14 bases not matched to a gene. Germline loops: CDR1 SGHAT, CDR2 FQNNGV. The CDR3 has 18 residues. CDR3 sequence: CASSLSSDRGGRTDTQYF. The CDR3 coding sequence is TGTGCCAGCAGCCTAAGCTCGGATCGGGGGGGCCGCACAGATACGCAGTATTTT.

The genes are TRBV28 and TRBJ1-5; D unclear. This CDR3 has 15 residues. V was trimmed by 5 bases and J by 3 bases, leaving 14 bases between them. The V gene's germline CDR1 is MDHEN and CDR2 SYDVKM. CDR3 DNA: TGTGCCAGCAGTCACGGGTTGGGGAACAATCAGCCCCAGCATTTT. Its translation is CASSHGLGNNQPQHF.

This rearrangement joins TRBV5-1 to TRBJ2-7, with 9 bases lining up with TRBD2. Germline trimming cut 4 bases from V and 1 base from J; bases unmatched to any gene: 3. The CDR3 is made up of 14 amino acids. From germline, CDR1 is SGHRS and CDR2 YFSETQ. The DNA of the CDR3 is TGCGCCAGCAGCCCAGCGGGAGGTTCCTACGAGCAGTACTTC. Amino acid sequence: CASSPAGGSYEQYF.

CDR3 sequence: CASSLVPLTSTDTQYF. DNA of the CDR3: TGCGCCAGCAGCTTGGTACCCCTGACCAGCACAGATACGCAGTATTTT. This chain connects TRBV5-1 to TRBJ2-3; unclear D gene. V lost 0 bases to trimming and J lost 0 bases, with 11 bases between them. The CDR3 length is 16 residues. Germline values: CDR1 SGHRS, CDR2 YFSETQ.

The CDR3 DNA follows: TGTGCCAGCTCACCAATTTGGGAGGGCACAGATACGCAGTATTTT. Its translation is CASSPIWEGTDTQYF. The chain uses TRBV18 and TRBJ2-3; D possibly corresponds to TRBD2 (6 bases). Germline V gives CDR1 KGHSH, CDR2 LQKENI. V was cut by 2 bases and J by 1 base, with 10 bases left in between. The CDR3 sequence is 15 residues long.

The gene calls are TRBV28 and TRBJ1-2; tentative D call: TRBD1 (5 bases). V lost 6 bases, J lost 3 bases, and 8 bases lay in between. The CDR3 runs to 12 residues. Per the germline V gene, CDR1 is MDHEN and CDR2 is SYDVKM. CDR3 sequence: CASSGAHYGYTF. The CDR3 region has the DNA TGTGCCAGCAGCGGGGCTCACTATGGCTACACCTTC.

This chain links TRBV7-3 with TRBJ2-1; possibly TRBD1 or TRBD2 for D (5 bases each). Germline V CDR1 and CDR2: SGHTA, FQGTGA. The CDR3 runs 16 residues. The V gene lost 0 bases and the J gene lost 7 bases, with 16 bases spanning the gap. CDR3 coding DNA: TGTGCCAGCAGCTTAACGGGGGTCCGTAGGCAAAATGAGCAGTTCTTC. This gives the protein CASSLTGVRRQNEQFF.

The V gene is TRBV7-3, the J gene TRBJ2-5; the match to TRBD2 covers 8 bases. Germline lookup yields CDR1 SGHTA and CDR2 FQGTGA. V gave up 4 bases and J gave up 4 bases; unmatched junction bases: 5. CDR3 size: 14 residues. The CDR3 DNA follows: TGTGCCAGCAGCTCCGGGGGGGCCGGAGAGACCCAGTACTTC. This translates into CASSSGGAGETQYF.

CDR3 nucleotides: TGTGCCAGTAGTTCCCACGGGCAAGAGACCCAGTACTTC. It codes for CASSSHGQETQYF. The rearrangement joins TRBV19 to TRBJ2-5; D is undetermined. V was pared by 5 bases and J by 2 bases, with 9 bases between. The CDR3 spans 13 residues. Looked up from germline, CDR1 is LNHDA and CDR2 is SQIVND (reference sequence).

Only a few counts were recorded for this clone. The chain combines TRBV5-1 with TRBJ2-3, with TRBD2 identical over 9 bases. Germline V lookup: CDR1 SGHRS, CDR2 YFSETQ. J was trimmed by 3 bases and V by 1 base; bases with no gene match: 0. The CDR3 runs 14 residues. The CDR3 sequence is CASSLTSGTDTQYF. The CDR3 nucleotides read TGCGCCAGCAGCTTGACTAGCGGGACAGATACGCAGTATTTT. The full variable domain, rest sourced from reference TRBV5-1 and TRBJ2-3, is KAGVTQTPRYLIKTRGQQVTLSCSPISGHRSVSWYQQTPGQGLQFLFEYFSETQRNKGNFPGRFSGRQFSNSRSEMNVSTLELGDSALYLCASSLTSGTDTQYFGPGTRLTVL.

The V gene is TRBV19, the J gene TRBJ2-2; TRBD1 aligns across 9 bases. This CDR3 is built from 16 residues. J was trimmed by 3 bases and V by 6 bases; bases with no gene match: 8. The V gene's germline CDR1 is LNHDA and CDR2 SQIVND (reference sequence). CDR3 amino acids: CASRRDRGYYTGELFF. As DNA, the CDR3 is TGTGCCAGTAGGAGAGACAGGGGGTATTACACCGGGGAGCTGTTTTTT.

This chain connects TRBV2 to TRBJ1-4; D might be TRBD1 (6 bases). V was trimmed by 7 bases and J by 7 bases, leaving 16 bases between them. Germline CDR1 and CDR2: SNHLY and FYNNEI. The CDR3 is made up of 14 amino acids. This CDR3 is CASTGGQEGEKLFF. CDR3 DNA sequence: TGTGCCAGCACTGGGGGGCAAGAGGGTGAAAAACTGTTTTTT.

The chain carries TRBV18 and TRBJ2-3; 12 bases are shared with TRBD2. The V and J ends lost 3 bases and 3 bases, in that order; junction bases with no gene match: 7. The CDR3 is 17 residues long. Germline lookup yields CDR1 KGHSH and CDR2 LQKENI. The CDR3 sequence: CASSPTSGTSGTDTQYF. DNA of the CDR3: TGTGCCAGCTCACCGACTTCCGGGACTAGCGGGACAGATACGCAGTATTTT. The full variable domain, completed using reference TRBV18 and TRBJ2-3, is NAGVMQNPRHLVRRRGQEARLRCSPMKGHSHVYWYRQLPEEGLKFMVYLQKENIIDESGMPKERFSAEFPKEGPSILRIQQVVRGDSAAYFCASSPTSGTSGTDTQYFGPGTRLTVL.